Listed below are T cell receptor beta chains from one sample, sequenced in a study of chemoradiotherapy in HPV16-positive cancers. Repertoires were generated with immunoSEQ multiplex PCR, while TCRdb's copy carries only in-frame clones and drops some. The sample includes some 2,000 clones, roughly 70% of them seen just once. The sequences come from tumor tissue, collected from a patient who underwent chemoradiotherapy. All receptors derive from a human donor with HPV-associated anogenital cancer. The CDR3 runs from the conserved cysteine through the conserved F or W. Fields, in order: CDR3 protein, CDR3 DNA, clone size, D gene, V gene, J gene. A D gene is named only where the DNA matches it firmly. A clone size is listed for some rows: how often the clone was seen (once, few, many), or a class if it is expanded.

CDR3 protein: CASSEFGGSTYNEQFF
CDR3 DNA: TGTGCCAGCAGTGAATTTGGCGGGAGCACCTACAATGAGCAGTTCTTC
clone size: .
D gene: TRBD2
V gene: TRBV6-1
J gene: TRBJ2-1

CDR3 protein: CASSLGGVNTDTQYF
CDR3 DNA: TGCGCCAGCAGCTTGGGAGGGGTTAACACAGATACGCAGTATTTT
clone size: .
D gene: .
V gene: TRBV5-1
J gene: TRBJ2-3

CDR3 protein: CSARKGTGATF
CDR3 DNA: TGCAGCGCCCGAAAGGGGACAGGAGCCACCTTC
clone size: .
D gene: TRBD1
V gene: TRBV29-1
J gene: TRBJ1-2

CDR3 protein: CASSPRGGAYEQYF
CDR3 DNA: TGTGCCAGCAGTCCCCGGGGGGGAGCCTACGAGCAGTACTTC
clone size: .
D gene: TRBD2
V gene: TRBV28
J gene: TRBJ2-7

CDR3 protein: CSALDGNTIYF
CDR3 DNA: TGCAGTGCACTCGATGGAAACACCATATATTTT
clone size: few
D gene: .
V gene: TRBV20-1
J gene: TRBJ1-3

CDR3 protein: CASSFGQGLNYGYTF
CDR3 DNA: TGTGCCAGCAGCTTCGGACAGGGGCTGAACTATGGCTACACCTTC
clone size: few
D gene: TRBD1
V gene: TRBV7-9
J gene: TRBJ1-2

CDR3 protein: CASYSGGLSGANVLTF
CDR3 DNA: TGTGCCAGCTACTCAGGGGGCCTTTCTGGGGCCAACGTCCTGACTTTC
clone size: .
D gene: TRBD1
V gene: TRBV2
J gene: TRBJ2-6

CDR3 protein: CASRDRLNTEAFF
CDR3 DNA: TGCGCCAGCAGGGACAGACTGAACACTGAAGCTTTCTTT
clone size: .
D gene: .
V gene: TRBV4-3
J gene: TRBJ1-1

CDR3 protein: CASSYSGARYNEQFF
CDR3 DNA: TGTGCCAGCAGTTACTCCGGGGCGCGGTACAATGAGCAGTTCTTC
clone size: .
D gene: .
V gene: TRBV6-5
J gene: TRBJ2-1

CDR3 protein: CASSPAEGARGYTF
CDR3 DNA: TGTGCCAGCAGCCCAGCGGAGGGGGCGAGAGGCTACACCTTC
clone size: few
D gene: TRBD1
V gene: TRBV11-2
J gene: TRBJ1-2

CDR3 protein: CSLRPLGGETQYF
CDR3 DNA: TGCAGCCTACGACCGTTGGGAGGGGAGACCCAGTACTTC
clone size: few
D gene: TRBD2
V gene: TRBV29-1
J gene: TRBJ2-5

CDR3 protein: CASSNRDPYIQHF
CDR3 DNA: TGTGCCAGCAGTAACCGGGACCCATATATCCAGCATTTT
clone size: .
D gene: .
V gene: TRBV28
J gene: TRBJ1-5

CDR3 protein: CASSSVPNRVFTEAFF
CDR3 DNA: TGTGCCAGCAGCTCTGTCCCGAATAGGGTTTTCACTGAAGCTTTCTTT
clone size: few
D gene: .
V gene: TRBV7-9
J gene: TRBJ1-1

CDR3 protein: CASSLRTAFSPLHF
CDR3 DNA: TGTGCCAGCAGCCTCCGGACCGCTTTTTCACCCCTCCACTTT
clone size: .
D gene: .
V gene: TRBV5-8
J gene: TRBJ1-6

CDR3 protein: CAFGGKGGNSPLHF
CDR3 DNA: TGTGCCTTCGGAGGTAAAGGAGGGAATTCACCCCTCCACTTT
clone size: .
D gene: .
V gene: TRBV30
J gene: TRBJ1-6

CDR3 protein: CASSEAGGTDTQYF
CDR3 DNA: TGTGCCAGCAGTGAAGCGGGCGGCACAGATACGCAGTATTTT
clone size: .
D gene: .
V gene: TRBV6-1
J gene: TRBJ2-3

CDR3 protein: CASSVDAVDLGGYTF
CDR3 DNA: TGTGCCAGCAGCGTAGATGCCGTGGACTTGGGGGGCTACACCTTC
clone size: .
D gene: .
V gene: TRBV9
J gene: TRBJ1-2

CDR3 protein: CASSYRGYHTEAFF
CDR3 DNA: TGTGCCAGCAGTTACAGGGGTTATCACACTGAAGCTTTCTTT
clone size: .
D gene: .
V gene: TRBV6-5
J gene: TRBJ1-1

CDR3 protein: CASSLSRLAGGNTDTQYF
CDR3 DNA: TGTGCCAGCAGCTTGTCCCGACTAGCGGGGGGCAACACAGATACGCAGTATTTT
clone size: .
D gene: TRBD2
V gene: TRBV7-3
J gene: TRBJ2-3

CDR3 protein: CASSSLHVYEQFF
CDR3 DNA: TGTGCCAGCAGCTCCCTCCATGTTTATGAGCAGTTCTTC
clone size: .
D gene: .
V gene: TRBV7-9
J gene: TRBJ2-1

CDR3 protein: CASSYQGAVNQPQHF
CDR3 DNA: TGTGCCAGCAGTTATCAGGGGGCGGTTAATCAGCCCCAGCATTTT
clone size: .
D gene: TRBD1
V gene: TRBV2
J gene: TRBJ1-5

CDR3 protein: CASSPDAGGTGNTIYF
CDR3 DNA: TGTGCCAGCAGCCCGGATGCAGGGGGAACTGGAAACACCATATATTTT
clone size: .
D gene: TRBD1
V gene: TRBV9
J gene: TRBJ1-3